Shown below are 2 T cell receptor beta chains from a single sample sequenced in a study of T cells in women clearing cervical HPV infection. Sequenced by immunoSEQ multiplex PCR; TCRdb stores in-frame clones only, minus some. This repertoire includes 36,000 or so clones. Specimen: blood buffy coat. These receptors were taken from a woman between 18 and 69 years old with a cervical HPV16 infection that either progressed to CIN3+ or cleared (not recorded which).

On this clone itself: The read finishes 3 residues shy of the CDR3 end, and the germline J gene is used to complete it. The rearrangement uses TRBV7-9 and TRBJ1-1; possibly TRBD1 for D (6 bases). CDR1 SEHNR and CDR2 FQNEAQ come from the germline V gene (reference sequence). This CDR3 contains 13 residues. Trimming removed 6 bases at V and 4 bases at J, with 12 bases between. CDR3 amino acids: CASRQGWTTEAFF. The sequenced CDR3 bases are TGTGCCAGCAGGCAGGGGTGGACCACTGAA.

The CDR3 DNA, read in part, is TGTGCCAGCAGTTCCAGGGGCTACGAG. It encodes CASSSRGYE. The complete CDR3 protein is CASSSRGYEQYF. The genes are TRBV28 and TRBJ2-7; the D gene is possibly TRBD1 (6 bases). The read gets to within 3 residues of the CDR3 end, and the germline J gene fills in the rest. CDR3 length: 12 residues. V was cut by 4 bases and J by 3 bases, with 7 bases left in between. CDR1 MDHEN and CDR2 SYDVKM come from the germline V gene.